One and the same sample provided the 9 T cell receptor beta chains below, sequenced in a study of blood T cell repertoires in COVID-19. Clones were read by immunoSEQ multiplex PCR, and TCRdb kept only the in-frame ones, dropping some. There are more than 150,000 clones in the sample; just over 85% occur only once, and around 8.2% lies in the top ten. Sequencing used peripheral blood. The source is a man aged 55 to 70 with acute or convalescent COVID-19.

The CDR3 DNA sequence: TGCGCCAGCAGCTGGGGGGACAGGACACCTAGCACAGATACGCAGTATTTT. Protein product: CASSWGDRTPSTDTQYF. The gene calls are TRBV5-1 and TRBJ2-3; 8 nucleotides match TRBD1. The germline CDR1 and CDR2 sequences are SGHRS and YFSETQ. The CDR3 runs to 17 residues. Germline trimming cut 3 bases from V and 0 bases from J; bases unmatched to any gene: 9. The whole variable domain, filled in from reference TRBV5-1 and TRBJ2-3, reads KAGVTQTPRYLIKTRGQQVTLSCSPISGHRSVSWYQQTPGQGLQFLFEYFSETQRNKGNFPGRFSGRQFSNSRSEMNVSTLELGDSALYLCASSWGDRTPSTDTQYFGPGTRLTVL.

The rearrangement links TRBV5-1 to TRBJ1-1; 8 bases match TRBD1. The length of the CDR3 is 15 residues. Germline V gene data show CDR1 as SGHRS and CDR2 as YFSETQ. J was trimmed by 11 bases and V by 5 bases; bases with no gene match: 17. The chain's CDR3 is CASRSTVNRGNGAFF. CDR3 DNA: TGCGCCAGCAGATCGACCGTTAACAGGGGGAATGGGGCTTTCTTT.

The CDR3 coding sequence is TGTGCCAGCAGACTTCAGACTAGCTCAGATACGCAGTATTTT. As protein: CASRLQTSSDTQYF. The rearrangement uses TRBV6-5 and TRBJ2-3, with 7 nucleotides matching TRBD2. The V gene's germline CDR1 is MNHEY and CDR2 SVGAGI. V shed 6 bases, J shed 4 bases, and the junction held 7 bases outside the gene matches. This CDR3 is 14 amino acids long.

The chain joins TRBV10-3 to TRBJ1-1, with D perhaps TRBD1 (6 bases). The CDR3 extends over 17 amino acids. Germline-derived CDR1 and CDR2 are ENHRY and SYGVKD. The V end was cut by 4 bases, the J end by 4 bases, with 22 bases between. The CDR3 loop reads CAISAFTELGAVTEAFF. For the CDR3, the DNA is TGTGCCATCAGTGCCTTCACTGAGCTGGGGGCGGTCACTGAAGCTTTCTTT.

The rearrangement links TRBV5-1 to TRBJ1-2, with a tentative D call TRBD1 (5 bases). Trimming pared 0 bases from V and 6 bases from J, leaving 12 bases between. This CDR3 comprises 14 residues. Per the germline V gene, CDR1 is SGHRS and CDR2 is YFSETQ. The CDR3: CASSLEAGWDGYTF. The DNA for the CDR3 is TGCGCCAGCAGCTTGGAGGCAGGGTGGGATGGCTACACCTTC.

The chain carries TRBV12-3 or TRBV12-4 and TRBJ1-1; D is undetermined. Trimming cost V 1 base and J 7 bases, with 4 bases left between them. The CDR3 spans 11 residues. CDR3 DNA: TGTGCCAGCAGTTTAGAGCTTGAAGCTTTCTTT. It translates to CASSLELEAFF.

This rearrangement joins TRBV28 to TRBJ1-1; D gene ambiguous. The CDR3 totals 12 residues. Germline CDR1 reads MDHEN; CDR2 reads SYDVKM. Trimming cost V 5 bases and J 5 bases, with 9 bases left between them. CDR3 bases: TGTGCCAGCAGTCCCGGGTCTACTGAAGCTTTCTTT. Amino acids: CASSPGSTEAFF.

V gene TRBV28 combines with J gene TRBJ2-4; 11 nucleotides line up with TRBD1. CDR3 length: 18 residues. The V segment lost 2 bases and the J segment 5 bases; nucleotides outside the gene matches: 11. In germline, CDR1 is MDHEN, CDR2 SYDVKM. For the CDR3, the DNA is TGTGCCAGCAGTTTACCTAACTTCCGGGACAGGGGGGAAAACATTCAGTACTTC. Protein product: CASSLPNFRDRGENIQYF.

The V call is TRBV5-1, the J call TRBJ2-3; 7 bases are shared with TRBD2. Germline CDR1 reads SGHRS; CDR2 reads YFSETQ. V shed 4 bases and J 2 bases; nucleotides not matched to a gene: 4. This CDR3 contains 14 residues. CDR3 coding DNA: TGCGCCAGCAGCCCTGGACTAGTCACAGATACGCAGTATTTT. The encoded protein is CASSPGLVTDTQYF.